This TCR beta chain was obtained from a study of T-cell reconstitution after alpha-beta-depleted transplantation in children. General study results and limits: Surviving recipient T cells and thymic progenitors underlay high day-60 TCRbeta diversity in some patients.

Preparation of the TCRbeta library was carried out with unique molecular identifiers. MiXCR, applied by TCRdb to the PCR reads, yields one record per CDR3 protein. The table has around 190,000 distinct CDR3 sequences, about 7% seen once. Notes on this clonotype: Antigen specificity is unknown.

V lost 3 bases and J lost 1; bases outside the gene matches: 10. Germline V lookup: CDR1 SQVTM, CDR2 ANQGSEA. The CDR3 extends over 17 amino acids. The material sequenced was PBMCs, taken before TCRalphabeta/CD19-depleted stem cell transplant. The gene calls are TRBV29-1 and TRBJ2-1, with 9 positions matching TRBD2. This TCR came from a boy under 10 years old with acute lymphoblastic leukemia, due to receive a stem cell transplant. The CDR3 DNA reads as TGCAGCGTTGAGGAACCCCTCACTAGCGGGTCCTACAATGAGCAGTTCTTC. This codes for CSVEEPLTSGSYNEQFF.